One and the same sample provided the 32 T cell receptor beta chains below, sequenced in a study of T-cell reconstitution after alpha-beta-depleted transplantation in children. Construction of the TCRbeta library involved unique molecular identifiers. TCRdb processed the PCR reads anew with MiXCR; each CDR3 protein has one entry. Altogether a few hundred thousand distinct CDR3 sequences are present, around 9.9% being singletons, with the ten largest covering over 25%. The specimen comprised PBMCs, sampled before TCRalphabeta/CD19-depleted stem cell transplant. The receptors here all came from a child under two years old with acute myeloid leukemia, due to receive a stem cell transplant.

This clonotype was detected ten times or more. This sequence joins TRBV5-1 and TRBJ2-5; TRBD1 aligns across 9 bases. J was trimmed by 4 bases and V by 2 bases; bases with no gene match: 9. The CDR3 has 16 amino acids. Germline CDR1 and CDR2: SGHRS and YFSETQ. In nucleotides, the CDR3 is TGCGCCAGCAGCTTCTTTAGCACAGGGGGCCGAGAGACCCAGTACTTC. Amino acid sequence: CASSFFSTGGRETQYF.

This clonotype was detected only a few times. A much more abundant neighbour one base away suggests this may be a read error. The chain joins TRBV5-5 to TRBJ1-1, with D maybe TRBD1 (5 bases). CDR3 length: 14 residues. Germline assignment: CDR1 SGHKS and CDR2 YYEKEE (reference sequence). The DNA for the CDR3 is TGTGCCATCAGCCGGGGGGGTTTTGGCCCTGAAGCTTTCTTT. Translation gives CAISRGGFGPEAFF.

This clonotype was found many times. The V and J genes are TRBV12-3 or TRBV12-4 and TRBJ1-3, with D possibly TRBD1 on 6 matching bases. The V end lost 7 bases, the J end lost 5 bases, and 12 bases lay between the germline ends. CDR3 length: 13 amino acids. CDR3 in amino acids: CASNPDRRNTIYF. In DNA form, the CDR3 reads TGTGCCAGCAACCCGGACAGACGAAACACCATATATTTT.

This clonotype was picked up many times. V is TRBV20-1 and J is TRBJ2-3; D is ambiguous. V gave up 2 bases and J gave up 2 bases, with 14 bases separating them. CDR1 is DFQATT and CDR2 is SNEGSKA in the germline V gene (reference sequence). CDR3 length: 15 residues. The CDR3: CSARTDVSYTDTQYF. The CDR3 bases are TGCAGTGCTAGAACGGATGTCAGCTACACAGATACGCAGTATTTT.

At least ten counts were recorded for this clonotype. V is TRBV5-8 and J is TRBJ2-1; possibly TRBD1 or TRBD2 for D (5 bases each). This CDR3 is built from 14 residues. Trimming cost V 0 bases and J 8 bases, with 12 bases left between them. Germline V gene data show CDR1 as SGHTS and CDR2 as YDEGEE. Here the CDR3 reads CASSLAPRGDEQFF. CDR3 in DNA: TGTGCCAGCAGCTTGGCACCCCGAGGGGATGAGCAGTTCTTC.

This clonotype was recorded many times. The CDR3 loop is CASSQEGPNTDTQYF. In DNA form, the CDR3 reads TGTGCCAGCAGCCAAGAAGGTCCGAACACAGATACGCAGTATTTT. This sequence joins TRBV3-1 and TRBJ2-3; D not resolved. Germline loops: CDR1 LGHDT, CDR2 YNNKEL (reference sequence). This CDR3 contains 15 residues. The V end lost 0 bases, the J end lost 2 bases, and 9 bases lay between the germline ends.

This clonotype was seen many times. The chain joins TRBV5-1 to TRBJ2-6; possible D gene TRBD2, 5 bases. CDR3 length: 15 amino acids. Germline values: CDR1 SGHRS, CDR2 YFSETQ. Trimming shortened V by 0 bases and J by 1 base, and 5 bases separated the two germline ends. Written as DNA, the CDR3 is TGCGCCAGCAGCTTGGCGGGGTCTGGGGCCAACGTCCTGACTTTC. The encoded protein is CASSLAGSGANVLTF.

The chain carries TRBV12-3 or TRBV12-4 and TRBJ2-3; TRBD2 aligns across 8 bases. J was trimmed by 4 bases and V by 4 bases; bases with no gene match: 13. This CDR3 spans 17 amino acids. The CDR3: CASSSPPGGGLADTQYF. CDR3 sequence (DNA): TGTGCCAGCAGTTCCCCCCCCGGGGGGGGGCTCGCAGATACGCAGTATTTT.

This clonotype was counted at least ten times. The chain has TRBV20-1 and TRBJ2-5; D uncertain. Trimming took off 2 bases at V and 1 base at J, with 8 bases between the two ends. Per the germline V gene, CDR1 is DFQATT and CDR2 is SNEGSKA (reference sequence). The CDR3 spans 13 residues. DNA for the CDR3: TGCAGTGCTAGAATCCCTTCCCAAGAGACCCAGTACTTC. This codes for CSARIPSQETQYF.

This clonotype was detected ten times or more. The DNA for the CDR3 is TGTGCCAGCAGCCAGGACCAGCGGGCAACCTACAATGAGCAGTTCTTC. It specifies CASSQDQRATYNEQFF. This chain joins TRBV11-2 and TRBJ2-1; possible D gene TRBD2, 6 bases. Germline V gives CDR1 SGHAT, CDR2 FQNNGV. The CDR3 is 16 amino acids. The V end lost 5 bases, the J end lost 2 bases, and 16 bases lay between the germline ends.

This clonotype was observed a few times. The chain joins TRBV11-2 to TRBJ2-1; weak D call: TRBD2 (6 bases). The CDR3 consists of 11 residues. Germline assignment: CDR1 SGHAT and CDR2 FQNNGV. Trimming took 7 bases from V and 10 from J, leaving 11 bases between them. The CDR3 DNA reads as TGTGCCAGCAACATAGGAGGGGAGCAGTTCTTC. It codes for CASNIGGEQFF.

There are a few counts of this clonotype. The V gene is TRBV12-3 or TRBV12-4, the J gene TRBJ2-5; no firm D call. The CDR3 loop spans 11 amino acids. The V end was cut by 3 bases, the J end by 6 bases, with 5 bases between. The CDR3 DNA reads TGTGCCAGCAGTTTCAGGCAGACCCAGTACTTC. Translated, it gives CASSFRQTQYF.

This chain joins TRBV6-2 or TRBV6-3 and TRBJ1-2; D is unclear. The CDR3 is 13 residues long. V lost 3 bases and J 7 bases, leaving 12 bases between the germline ends. The germline CDR1 and CDR2 sequences are MNHEY and SVGEGT. CDR3 loop: CASSYRPDRGYTF. The CDR3 coding sequence is TGTGCCAGCAGTTATAGGCCCGACCGTGGCTACACCTTC.

This clonotype was observed at least ten times. V usage is TRBV11-2 and J usage is TRBJ2-7; 10 bases line up with TRBD2. This CDR3 spans 14 amino acids. Germline CDR1 and CDR2: SGHAT and FQNNGV. Trimming at V came to 5 bases and at J to 5 bases, leaving 6 bases not matched to a gene. CDR3 coding DNA: TGTGCCAGCAGCCCATGGACTAGCGGTGACGAGCAGTACTTC. Amino acid sequence: CASSPWTSGDEQYF.

This clonotype was counted ten times or more. This chain links TRBV12-3 or TRBV12-4 with TRBJ2-5, with 9 bases fitting TRBD1. The CDR3 sequence is 15 residues long. The ends lost 5 bases at V and 4 bases at J; junction bases unmatched: 8. CDR3 protein: CASSQGQGWRETQYF. The CDR3 bases are TGTGCCAGCAGTCAAGGACAGGGGTGGAGAGAGACCCAGTACTTC.

This clonotype was counted ten times or more. This chain joins TRBV2 and TRBJ1-1; D unresolved. The V gene lost 4 bases and the J gene lost 2 bases, with 8 bases spanning the gap. The CDR3 consists of 13 residues. Germline CDR1 and CDR2: SNHLY and FYNNEI. CDR3 nucleotide sequence: TGTGCCAGCAGTGTGAAGACTAACACTGAAGCTTTCTTT. This sequence encodes CASSVKTNTEAFF.

This clonotype was seen many times. The V gene is TRBV6-1, the J gene TRBJ2-1; D is perhaps TRBD1 or TRBD2 (5 bases each). This CDR3 is 15 amino acids long. The germline gives CDR1 MNHNS, CDR2 SASEGT. With 6 bases removed from V and 5 bases from J, the gap between germline ends came to 17 bases. For the CDR3, the DNA is TGTGCCAGCAGCCGAGGGGAGAGCGTGCACAATGAGCAGTTCTTC. Translation: CASSRGESVHNEQFF.

This clonotype was observed many times. The chain joins TRBV5-1 to TRBJ1-5; D gene uncertain. Germline-derived CDR1 and CDR2 are SGHRS and YFSETQ. The CDR3 covers 16 residues. Trimming took off 0 bases at V and 0 bases at J, with 10 bases between the two ends. CDR3 in DNA: TGCGCCAGCAGCTTGGATCGCCGCAATAGCAATCAGCCCCAGCATTTT. It is translated as CASSLDRRNSNQPQHF.

This clonotype showed up many times. The chain carries TRBV12-3 or TRBV12-4 and TRBJ1-1, with no clear D. The CDR3 has 12 residues. Trimming took off 5 bases at V and 5 bases at J, with 9 bases between the two ends. CDR3 in amino acids: CASSPTGTEAFF. The CDR3 DNA reads as TGTGCCAGCAGTCCCACGGGGACTGAAGCTTTCTTT.

This clonotype was seen repeatedly, ten times or more. The chain employs TRBV12-3 or TRBV12-4 and TRBJ1-2, with 7 bases identical to TRBD1. The length of the CDR3 is 14 residues. The V and J ends lost 5 bases and 4 bases, in that order; junction bases with no gene match: 7. Here the CDR3 DNA reads TGTGCCAGCAGTGCTATACAGGGGACCTATGGCTACACCTTC. Protein sequence: CASSAIQGTYGYTF.

Many counts were recorded for this clonotype. CDR3 protein: CASSFSSLRGPKNTEAFF. CDR3 DNA: TGCGCCAGCAGCTTCTCGTCTCTCAGGGGGCCTAAGAACACTGAAGCTTTCTTT. The chain carries TRBV5-1 and TRBJ1-1; 8 bases line up with TRBD1. Germline lookup yields CDR1 SGHRS and CDR2 YFSETQ. The V and J ends lost 2 bases and 1 base, in that order; junction bases with no gene match: 13. The CDR3 contains 18 residues.

The rearrangement joins TRBV5-4 to TRBJ1-6, with 8 bases that match TRBD1. Trimming at V came to 0 bases and at J to 9 bases, leaving 2 bases not matched to a gene. CDR3 length: 14 residues. The V gene's germline CDR1 is SGHNT and CDR2 YYREEE (reference sequence). CDR3 in amino acids: CASSLGQGFSPLHF. CDR3 nucleotides: TGTGCCAGCAGCTTGGGACAGGGGTTTTCACCCCTCCACTTT.

This clonotype appeared many times. J is TRBJ1-2 and V is TRBV7-2; the match to TRBD1 covers 8 bases. This CDR3 is 15 amino acids long. From germline, CDR1 is SGHTA and CDR2 FQGNSA. Trimming cost V 5 bases and J 3 bases; bases outside gene matches: 8. CDR3 nucleotide sequence: TGTGCCAGCAGCGCCGACAGGGGCGGATACTATGGCTACACCTTC. Protein product: CASSADRGGYYGYTF.

A few counts support this clonotype. The genes are TRBV7-9 and TRBJ1-2; 10 bases align to TRBD1. Germline-derived CDR1 and CDR2 are SEHNR and FQNEAQ (reference sequence). Trimming removed 2 bases from V and 7 bases from J; junction bases left unmatched: 4. The CDR3 is made up of 14 amino acids. The CDR3 region is CASSLRDRGSGYTF. CDR3 DNA sequence: TGTGCCAGCAGCTTAAGGGACAGGGGTTCTGGCTACACCTTC.

This clonotype appeared once. The V call is TRBV5-1, the J call TRBJ1-4; the D is unclear. Trimming stripped 4 bases from V and 8 bases from J, with 15 bases between. In germline, CDR1 is SGHRS, CDR2 YFSETQ. This CDR3 spans 14 amino acids. CDR3 in amino acids: CASSIETGGEKLFF. The CDR3 nucleotides read TGCGCCAGCAGCATCGAAACGGGAGGAGAAAAACTGTTTTTT. Full variable domain (missing parts from reference TRBV5-1 and TRBJ1-4): KAGVTQTPRYLIKTRGQQVTLSCSPISGHRSVSWYQQTPGQGLQFLFEYFSETQRNKGNFPGRFSGRQFSNSRSEMNVSTLELGDSALYLCASSIETGGEKLFFGSGTQLSVL.

This clonotype came up many times. CDR3 bases: TGCAGTGCTATGACTAGCGGGGGGGCTGATACGCAGTATTTT. Protein sequence: CSAMTSGGADTQYF. This sequence joins TRBV20-1 and TRBJ2-3; 14 bases are shared with TRBD2. V was pared by 4 bases and J by 6 bases, with 3 bases of the junction left unmatched. CDR3 length: 14 amino acids. Germline CDR1 and CDR2: DFQATT and SNEGSKA (reference sequence).

This clonotype was detected ten times or more. J is TRBJ2-7 and V is TRBV28; D is ambiguous. Trimming shortened V by 6 bases and J by 0 bases, and 18 bases separated the two germline ends. Germline lookup yields CDR1 MDHEN and CDR2 SYDVKM. CDR3 length: 16 amino acids. The CDR3 here is CASSWALTDSSYEQYF. Here the CDR3 DNA reads TGTGCCAGCAGCTGGGCCTTGACGGATAGCTCCTACGAGCAGTACTTC.

This clonotype was seen at least ten times. The rearrangement uses TRBV20-1 and TRBJ2-7; TRBD2 is a possible D gene (7 bases). The germline gives CDR1 DFQATT, CDR2 SNEGSKA (reference sequence). V lost 0 bases and J lost 0, with 9 bases in between. CDR3 length: 14 amino acids. The CDR3 is CSARDGGLSYEQYF. As DNA, the CDR3 is TGCAGTGCTAGAGACGGGGGGCTCTCCTACGAGCAGTACTTC.

The V gene is TRBV6-5, the J gene TRBJ1-5, with a tentative D call TRBD1 (6 bases). The CDR3 has 12 amino acids. Trimming removed 10 bases at V and 5 bases at J, with 12 bases between. CDR1 and CDR2 from the germline V gene are MNHEY and SVGAGI. CDR3 DNA: TGTGCCACCCAGACAGGAGATCAGCCCCAGCATTTT. Amino acid sequence: CATQTGDQPQHF.

This clonotype was counted at least ten times. The rearrangement uses TRBV4-1 and TRBJ2-2; D ambiguous. The CDR3 has 17 residues. The germline V gene has CDR1 MGHRA and CDR2 YSYEKL. Trimming cost V 2 bases and J 3 bases, with 16 bases left between them. CDR3 bases: TGCGCCAGCAGCCAACCTAAAGCCAATCTAGACACCGGGGAGCTGTTTTTT. This gives the protein CASSQPKANLDTGELFF.

This clonotype was seen repeatedly, ten times or more. V gene TRBV5-1 combines with J gene TRBJ2-2; 7 nucleotides line up with TRBD1. The CDR3 runs to 17 residues. V shed 1 base, J shed 2 bases, and the junction held 8 bases outside the gene matches. Per germline, CDR1 SGHRS and CDR2 YFSETQ. CDR3 protein: CASSLSGRGFNTGELFF. The CDR3 bases are TGCGCCAGCAGCTTGTCCGGCAGGGGGTTTAACACCGGGGAGCTGTTTTTT. Using reference TRBV5-1 and TRBJ2-2 for the parts outside the CDR3, the full variable domain is KAGVTQTPRYLIKTRGQQVTLSCSPISGHRSVSWYQQTPGQGLQFLFEYFSETQRNKGNFPGRFSGRQFSNSRSEMNVSTLELGDSALYLCASSLSGRGFNTGELFFGEGSRLTVL.

At least ten counts were recorded for this clonotype. This rearrangement joins TRBV5-1 to TRBJ1-1; D gene uncertain. CDR3 size: 15 residues. With 1 base removed from V and 0 bases from J, the gap between germline ends came to 10 bases. CDR1 and CDR2 (germline): SGHRS, YFSETQ. The DNA for the CDR3 is TGCGCCAGCAGCTTGTCCGCAGGAGTGAACACTGAAGCTTTCTTT. This sequence encodes CASSLSAGVNTEAFF.